Listed below are T cell receptor beta chains from one sample, sequenced in a study of T cells in Graves' hyperthyroidism and ophthalmopathy. TCRdb re-called the multiplex PCR reads with MiXCR, one entry per CDR3 protein. This table holds roughly 840,000 distinct CDR3 sequences, roughly 40% found once. The specimen sequenced was blood. The receptors here all came from a man aged 18 to 29 with Graves' hyperthyroidism. Both conserved end residues are part of each CDR3. Each record gives: D gene, V gene, J gene, clone size, CDR3 DNA, CDR3 protein. A D gene is named only where the DNA matches it firmly. Only part of the rows carry a size: once, few, many, or a class if the clone is expanded.

D: NA; V: TRBV7-9; J: TRBJ2-7; size: once; DNA: TGTGCCAGCAGCCAGGCGAGGGCCCCCTACGAGCAGTACTTC; CDR3: CASSQARAPYEQYF
D: NA; V: TRBV7-2; J: TRBJ2-7; size: NA; DNA: TGTGCCAGCAGCTTGGGAAGCGACTGGTACTTC; CDR3: CASSLGSDWYF
D: NA; V: TRBV19; J: TRBJ2-5; size: few; DNA: TGTGCCAGCAGTCCTCAGTCGGTGGAGACCCAGTACTTC; CDR3: CASSPQSVETQYF
D: TRBD1; V: TRBV10-3; J: TRBJ2-2; size: NA; DNA: TGTGCCATCAGAGAGGGGACAGGGTCCGGGGAGCTGGTTTTT; CDR3: CAIREGTGSGELVF
D: NA; V: TRBV20-1; J: TRBJ2-7; size: many; DNA: TGCAGTGCTAGAGGGGCGGTCGCCTACGAGCAGTACTTC; CDR3: CSARGAVAYEQYF
D: NA; V: TRBV29-1; J: TRBJ2-7; size: NA; DNA: TGCAGCGTTGTAAAACAGGGTTACGTAGCAGGCGGCTACGAGCAGTACTTC; CDR3: CSVVKQGYVAGGYEQYF
D: NA; V: TRBV7-9; J: TRBJ2-7; size: NA; DNA: TGCGCCAGCAGCCCCGCCCCGACTTCGTCCTACGAGCAGTACTTC; CDR3: CASSPAPTSSYEQYF
D: NA; V: TRBV7-6; J: TRBJ2-5; size: NA; DNA: TGTGCCAGCAGCTTAAATGAGGCCCAGTACTTC; CDR3: CASSLNEAQYF
D: TRBD1; V: TRBV19; J: TRBJ2-6; size: NA; DNA: TGTGCCAGTAGTTCCGGGACAGCTACCTCTGGGGCCAACGTCCTGACTTTC; CDR3: CASSSGTATSGANVLTF
D: TRBD1; V: TRBV29-1; J: TRBJ1-5; size: many; DNA: TGCAGCGGCAGGACAGGGGATCAGCCCCAGCATTTT; CDR3: CSGRTGDQPQHF
D: TRBD2; V: TRBV25-1; J: TRBJ2-5; size: many; DNA: TGTGCCAGCAGTCGCGGGGGAGTTGGGGAGACCCAGTACTTC; CDR3: CASSRGGVGETQYF
D: NA; V: TRBV6-5; J: TRBJ1-4; size: many; DNA: TGTGCCAGCAGTTACTCGGGGGGCGGAAAACTGTTTTTT; CDR3: CASSYSGGGKLFF
D: TRBD2; V: TRBV24-1; J: TRBJ2-7; size: NA; DNA: TGTGCCACCAGTGATGCTAGCGGGAGTTACGAGCAGTACTTC; CDR3: CATSDASGSYEQYF
D: NA; V: TRBV19; J: TRBJ1-1; size: few; DNA: TGTGCCAGTAAGAGGGGATGGAACACTGAAGCTTTCTTT; CDR3: CASKRGWNTEAFF
D: TRBD2; V: TRBV7-2; J: TRBJ2-7; size: NA; DNA: TGTGCCAGCAGCTCCGGACTAGCGGGAGCGTCCTACGAGCAGTACTTC; CDR3: CASSSGLAGASYEQYF
D: TRBD1; V: TRBV10-3; J: TRBJ1-1; size: NA; DNA: TGTGCCACCGGGACAGGGGGGGGGCACACTGAAGCTTTCTTT; CDR3: CATGTGGGHTEAFF
D: TRBD2; V: TRBV5-1; J: TRBJ2-6; size: few; DNA: TGCGCCAGCAGCTTGCGGGCCCGCGGGAGGGCAGGAGGGGCCAACGTCCTGACTTTC; CDR3: CASSLRARGRAGGANVLTF
D: TRBD2; V: TRBV9; J: TRBJ2-7; size: NA; DNA: TGTGCCAGCAGCGTTGGGAGCGGGAGGGCCTCCTACGAGCAGTACTTC; CDR3: CASSVGSGRASYEQYF
D: TRBD2; V: TRBV12-3/TRBV12-4; J: TRBJ2-5; size: few; DNA: TGTGCCAGCAGCCATGGAACTAGCGGGGCAGAGACCCAGTACTTC; CDR3: CASSHGTSGAETQYF
D: NA; V: TRBV20-1; J: TRBJ2-7; size: many; DNA: TGCAGTGCTGGACCTAGCTCCAAAGACGAGCAGTACTTC; CDR3: CSAGPSSKDEQYF
D: NA; V: TRBV19; J: TRBJ1-3; size: many; DNA: TGTGCCAGTAGTATCGTCGGCAACTCTGGAAACACCATATATTTT; CDR3: CASSIVGNSGNTIYF
D: NA; V: TRBV2; J: TRBJ1-4; size: few; DNA: NA; CDR3: CASSDWGTGARRVFF
D: NA; V: TRBV12-3/TRBV12-4; J: TRBJ2-7; size: few; DNA: TGTGCTAGTGGTTTGGTTTACGAGCAGTACTTC; CDR3: CASGLVYEQYF
D: NA; V: TRBV9; J: TRBJ2-2; size: many; DNA: TGTGCCAGCAGCGTAAACGGGGAGCTGTTTTTT; CDR3: CASSVNGELFF
D: TRBD2; V: TRBV7-9; J: TRBJ2-7; size: few; DNA: TGTGCCAGCAGCTTAGGCGGGAGGGAAGAGCAGTACTTC; CDR3: CASSLGGREEQYF
D: NA; V: TRBV2; J: TRBJ1-1; size: few; DNA: TGTGCCAGCGGGGCCGGTCTATCCAACACTGAAGCTTTCTTT; CDR3: CASGAGLSNTEAFF
D: NA; V: TRBV20-1; J: TRBJ1-4; size: NA; DNA: TGCAGTGCTAGCCAGGGGAGTCCCACTGAAGAAAAACTGTTTTTT; CDR3: CSASQGSPTEEKLFF
D: NA; V: TRBV6-5; J: TRBJ1-6; size: many; DNA: TGTGCCAGCAGTTACGGTCAGAACCTCCACTTT; CDR3: CASSYGQNLHF
D: TRBD1; V: TRBV6-1; J: TRBJ1-1; size: NA; DNA: TGTGCCAGCAGTTACTCCGGGACAGGGATCATGAACACTGAAGCTTTCTTT; CDR3: CASSYSGTGIMNTEAFF
D: NA; V: TRBV5-6; J: TRBJ1-1; size: NA; DNA: TGTGCCAGCACCCCCGCGGGAGCGCAGGTTTGGAATACTGAAGCTTTCTTT; CDR3: CASTPAGAQVWNTEAFF
D: TRBD1; V: TRBV20-1; J: TRBJ2-5; size: few; DNA: TGCAGTGCTCAAGGGGGCGCGGAGACCCAGTACTTC; CDR3: CSAQGGAETQYF
D: TRBD1; V: TRBV15; J: TRBJ1-5; size: once; DNA: TGTGCCACCAGCAGTCAGGGGGATACCGTTCAGCCCCAGCATTTT; CDR3: CATSSQGDTVQPQHF
D: NA; V: TRBV7-2; J: TRBJ1-1; size: few; DNA: TGTGCCAGCAGCTTAGTCGTCTTTAACACTGAAGCTTTCTTT; CDR3: CASSLVVFNTEAFF
D: NA; V: TRBV29-1; J: TRBJ2-5; size: NA; DNA: TGCAGCGCCGTGGGGGGCGGGTACTTC; CDR3: CSAVGGGYF
D: TRBD1; V: TRBV19; J: TRBJ2-2; size: NA; DNA: TGTGCCAGTAGTTTCCTAGGACAGGGGGCCGGGGAGCTGTTTTTT; CDR3: CASSFLGQGAGELFF
D: TRBD1; V: TRBV7-6; J: TRBJ1-2; size: many; DNA: TGTGCCAGCAGCTCAAAGCTTCAGGGGGGTGCGGATGGCTACACCTTC; CDR3: CASSSKLQGGADGYTF
D: TRBD1; V: TRBV12-3/TRBV12-4; J: TRBJ1-2; size: NA; DNA: TGTGCCAGCAGCCGGGACAGGGACAGGTCCTATGGCTACACCTTC; CDR3: CASSRDRDRSYGYTF
D: NA; V: TRBV29-1; J: TRBJ1-4; size: NA; DNA: TGCAGCCTACCGGGGGAAAAACTGTTTTTT; CDR3: CSLPGEKLFF
D: TRBD1; V: TRBV7-2; J: TRBJ2-7; size: many; DNA: TGTGCCAGCAGCTTAGCGACGACAGGGCCCTACGAGCAGTACTTC; CDR3: CASSLATTGPYEQYF
D: NA; V: TRBV5-1; J: TRBJ2-5; size: few; DNA: TGCGCCAGCAGCTTGGAGCGGCAGGGCCGTCAGACCCAGTACTTC; CDR3: CASSLERQGRQTQYF
D: NA; V: TRBV7-9; J: TRBJ1-5; size: NA; DNA: TGTGCCAGCAGCTCGGGCAACAATCAGCCCCAGCATTTT; CDR3: CASSSGNNQPQHF
D: NA; V: TRBV7-2; J: TRBJ2-5; size: NA; DNA: TGTGCCAGCAGCTTGACATTGAAGGAGACCCAGTACTTC; CDR3: CASSLTLKETQYF
D: NA; V: TRBV7-2; J: TRBJ1-1; size: many; DNA: TGTGCCAGCAGCTTAGTGGGGACGGTGAACACTGAAGCTTTCTTT; CDR3: CASSLVGTVNTEAFF
D: NA; V: TRBV20-1; J: TRBJ2-7; size: NA; DNA: TGCAGTGAACGGATGTACGAGCAGTACTTC; CDR3: CSERMYEQYF
D: TRBD1; V: TRBV25-1; J: TRBJ1-2; size: many; DNA: TGTGCCAGCAGTGCCACAGGGGCCTACACCTTC; CDR3: CASSATGAYTF
D: NA; V: TRBV20-1; J: TRBJ1-5; size: NA; DNA: TGCAGTGCTAAACCCCTTAACTTCAATCAGCCCCAGCATTTT; CDR3: CSAKPLNFNQPQHF
D: NA; V: TRBV2; J: TRBJ2-5; size: NA; DNA: TGTGCCAGCTCCGCACAACCGCCGTACCAAGAGACCCAGTACTTC; CDR3: CASSAQPPYQETQYF
D: NA; V: TRBV2; J: TRBJ1-2; size: once; DNA: TGTGCCAGCAGTGAAGGGGCGGGGGGCAATGGCTACACCTTC; CDR3: CASSEGAGGNGYTF
D: NA; V: TRBV28; J: TRBJ1-5; size: NA; DNA: TGTGCCAGCAGTTTATTACCTGGACAGAACAATCAGCCCCAGCATTTT; CDR3: CASSLLPGQNNQPQHF
D: NA; V: TRBV12-3/TRBV12-4; J: TRBJ1-1; size: NA; DNA: TGTGCCAGCAGCCAAGGGCAAAATAGTATGAACACTGAAGCTTTCTTT; CDR3: CASSQGQNSMNTEAFF
D: NA; V: TRBV19; J: TRBJ1-4; size: few; DNA: TGTGCCAGTAGTAATGAGGCGGCGAGGACTAATGAAAAACTGTTTTTT; CDR3: CASSNEAARTNEKLFF
D: NA; V: TRBV7-9; J: TRBJ2-5; size: NA; DNA: TGTGCCAGCAGCTTAGTCGGGCCCCTGTGGGAGACCCAGTACTTC; CDR3: CASSLVGPLWETQYF
D: NA; V: TRBV10-3; J: TRBJ2-6; size: NA; DNA: TGTGCCACGCTTTCCGTCCCAGGGAGCTCCTACTCTGGGGCCAACGTCCTGACTTTC; CDR3: CATLSVPGSSYSGANVLTF
D: NA; V: TRBV5-4; J: TRBJ2-2; size: NA; DNA: TGTGCCAGCAGCATGCCGACTAACACCGGGGAGCTGTTTTTT; CDR3: CASSMPTNTGELFF
D: TRBD2; V: TRBV19; J: TRBJ2-7; size: NA; DNA: TGTGCCAGTAGTAAACCCAGCGGGAGGAGCTCCTACGAGCAGTACTTC; CDR3: CASSKPSGRSSYEQYF
D: NA; V: TRBV2; J: TRBJ2-2; size: few; DNA: TGTGCCAGCAGATTAAGCACGATCGCGAACACCGGGGAGCTGTTTTTT; CDR3: CASRLSTIANTGELFF
D: NA; V: TRBV7-6; J: TRBJ1-1; size: many; DNA: TGTGCCAGCAGCCTAGCTCCAGAGACAGGTGAAGCTTTCTTT; CDR3: CASSLAPETGEAFF